The 11 T cell receptor beta chains in this list originate from one sample, sequenced in a study of siplizumab effects on memory and regulatory T cells. Generated by immunoSEQ multiplex PCR, the TCRdb table keeps only in-frame clones and is missing some. The table includes fewer than 85,000 clones, about 87% detected once. Material: Tregs sorted from blood. The receptors were sampled from a human donor in good health.

The chain has TRBV6-1 and TRBJ2-3, with D perhaps matching TRBD2 (6 bases). The CDR3 runs to 13 residues. CDR1 MNHNS and CDR2 SASEGT come from the germline V gene. V was shortened by 8 bases and J by 4 bases, with 13 bases between the two germline ends. In DNA form, the CDR3 reads TGTGCCAGCCACCTTACTAGCCCAGATACGCAGTATTTT. Translating it yields CASHLTSPDTQYF.

DNA for the CDR3: TGCGCCAGCAGCCAACAGAGGGGCCCCGGGGAGCTGTTTTTT. Amino acids: CASSQQRGPGELFF. The gene calls are TRBV4-1 and TRBJ2-2; D might be TRBD1 or TRBD2, each matching 5 bases. CDR1 and CDR2 from the germline V gene are MGHRA and YSYEKL. This CDR3 is built from 14 residues. V was pared by 2 bases and J by 6 bases, with 10 bases between.

CDR3 bases: TGTGCCAGCTCACAGGGATTCTCTGGAAACACCATATATTTT. This codes for CASSQGFSGNTIYF. The chain employs TRBV18 and TRBJ1-3; D is unresolved. Germline values: CDR1 KGHSH, CDR2 LQKENI. The V and J ends lost 4 bases and 0 bases respectively, with 7 bases between them. The CDR3 spans 14 residues.

This sequence joins TRBV7-8 and TRBJ1-2; D unclear. The germline CDR1 and CDR2 sequences are SGHVS and FQNEAQ. CDR3 length: 15 residues. Trimming cost V 1 base and J 0 bases, with 9 bases left between them. The CDR3 reads CASSLGDLANYGYTF. The CDR3 nucleotides are TGTGCCAGCAGCTTAGGCGACCTAGCTAACTATGGCTACACCTTC. Complete variable domain (other parts from reference TRBV7-8 and TRBJ1-2): GAGVSQSPRYKVAKRGQDVALRCDPISGHVSLFWYQQALGQGPEFLTYFQNEAQLDKSGLPSDRFFAERPEGSVSTLKIQRTQQEDSAVYLCASSLGDLANYGYTFGSGTRLTVV.

This sequence joins TRBV28 and TRBJ2-4, with 13 bases aligning to TRBD2. With 5 bases clipped from V and 10 bases from J, the junction kept 5 bases outside the gene matches. In germline, CDR1 is MDHEN, CDR2 SYDVKM. The CDR3 extends over 14 amino acids. The CDR3 spells CASSEQGLAGIQYF. As DNA, the CDR3 is TGTGCCAGCAGTGAACAGGGACTAGCGGGGATTCAGTACTTC.

The V and J genes are TRBV5-1 and TRBJ2-1, with D uncertain. The germline V gene has CDR1 SGHRS and CDR2 YFSETQ. This CDR3 comprises 12 residues. Trimming took 2 bases from V and 10 from J, leaving 10 bases between them. CDR3 in DNA: TGCGCCAGCAGCTTAAGTTTGCTGGAGCAGTTCTTC. Its translation is CASSLSLLEQFF.

The chain recombines TRBV7-9 with TRBJ1-2, with 7 bases lining up with TRBD1. CDR3 size: 14 residues. The germline V gene encodes CDR1 SEHNR and CDR2 FQNEAQ (reference sequence). Losses at the gene ends were 5 bases for V and 7 bases for J; bases not matched to a gene: 10. This chain's CDR3 is CASSPRDSGGGYTF. Here the CDR3 DNA reads TGTGCCAGCAGCCCACGGGACAGCGGGGGTGGCTACACCTTC.

The rearrangement links TRBV2 to TRBJ1-1; D perhaps matches TRBD1 (5 bases). Germline values: CDR1 SNHLY, CDR2 FYNNEI. Trimming left V 6 bases short and J 5 bases short, with 13 bases between. The CDR3 length is 13 residues. CDR3 DNA sequence: TGTGCCAGCAGCGAGACGGAGGGGACTGAAGCTTTCTTT. It encodes CASSETEGTEAFF.

The chain carries TRBV29-1 and TRBJ1-2; D is unresolved. Germline V gene data show CDR1 as SQVTM and CDR2 as ANQGSEA. This CDR3 region has 13 residues. V was shortened by 2 bases and J by 0 bases, with 7 bases between the two germline ends. The CDR3 protein is CSVEKYANYGYTF. CDR3 nucleotides: TGCAGCGTTGAAAAGTACGCTAACTATGGCTACACCTTC.

The chain uses TRBV7-3 and TRBJ1-2, with TRBD1 as a possible D gene (5 bases). CDR3 length equals 21 residues. The germline V gene encodes CDR1 SGHTA and CDR2 FQGTGA. Trimming removed 1 base from V and 0 bases from J, with 27 bases in between. CDR3 residues: CASSLIGGAILGYDTNYGYTF. In DNA, the CDR3 is TGTGCCAGCAGCTTAATTGGCGGGGCCATTTTAGGCTACGATACTAACTATGGCTACACCTTC.

The rearrangement joins TRBV5-1 to TRBJ2-7, with D hard to call. The CDR3 is 13 residues long. Germline CDR1 SGHRS, CDR2 YFSETQ. Deletions cut 3 bases from V and 0 bases from J, with 7 bases between. The CDR3 nucleotides read TGCGCCAGCAGCTATCGGAGCTCCTACGAGCAGTACTTC. This codes for CASSYRSSYEQYF. The whole variable domain, remainder taken from reference TRBV5-1 and TRBJ2-7, is KAGVTQTPRYLIKTRGQQVTLSCSPISGHRSVSWYQQTPGQGLQFLFEYFSETQRNKGNFPGRFSGRQFSNSRSEMNVSTLELGDSALYLCASSYRSSYEQYFGPGTRLTVT.